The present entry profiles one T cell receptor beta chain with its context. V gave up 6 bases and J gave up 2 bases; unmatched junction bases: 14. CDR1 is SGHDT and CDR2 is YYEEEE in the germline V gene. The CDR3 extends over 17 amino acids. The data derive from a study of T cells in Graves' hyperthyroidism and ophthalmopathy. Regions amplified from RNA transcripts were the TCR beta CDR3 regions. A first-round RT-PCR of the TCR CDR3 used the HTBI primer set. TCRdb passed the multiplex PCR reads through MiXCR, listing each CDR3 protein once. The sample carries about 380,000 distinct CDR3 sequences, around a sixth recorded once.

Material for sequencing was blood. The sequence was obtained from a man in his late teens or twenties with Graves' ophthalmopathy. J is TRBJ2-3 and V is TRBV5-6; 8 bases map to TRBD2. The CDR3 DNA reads TGTGCCAGCACCCTAGGCGCGAGCGGGGGCTTCACAGATACGCAGTATTTT. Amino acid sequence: CASTLGASGGFTDTQYF.